This T cell receptor (beta chain) was obtained from a study of blood T cell repertoires in COVID-19. Study-wide context: From T cells, B-cell-depleted T cells, or PBMCs came the material, which was cDNA or gDNA.

CDR1 MNHNY and CDR2 SVGAGI come from the germline V gene (reference sequence). The CDR3 covers 13 residues. Trimming removed 6 bases from V and 7 bases from J; junction bases left unmatched: 9. TCRdb's table, derived via immunoSEQ multiplex PCR, lists solely in-frame clones and lacks some. The table includes approximately 310,000 clones, roughly 90% detected once. The chain uses TRBV6-6 and TRBJ2-7; 7 bases fit TRBD1. This clonotype was sampled from a man aged 55 to 70 who had recovered from COVID-19. Sample: PBMCs or T cells enriched from blood (not recorded which). The CDR3 nucleotides are TGTGCCAGCAGAGGGACAGACCTACGAGAGCAGTACTTC. Protein: CASRGTDLREQYF.